These 26 T cell receptor beta chains were sequenced from one sample in a study of CD8 T cells in Susac syndrome. Reverse transcription used about 0.45 to 1 ug RNA and random hexamers. TCRdb analysed the immunoSEQ multiplex PCR reads with MiXCR anew, one entry per CDR3 protein. The table has 150,000 to 180,000 distinct CDR3 sequences, nearly 97% seen once; the top ten hold 0.15%. The specimen was CD8+ T cells from PBMCs. The receptors here all came from a human donor with multiple sclerosis.

This chain connects TRBV7-9 to TRBJ2-7; D is unresolved. Between the trimmed V and J ends, which lost 4 bases and 6 bases, there was a span of 16 bases. CDR3 length equals 14 residues. The germline gives CDR1 SEHNR, CDR2 FQNEAQ (reference sequence). The CDR3 region is CASSSYPNSTEQYV. DNA of the CDR3: TGTGCCAGCAGCTCGTATCCAAATTCTACCGAGCAGTACGTC.

The chain is built from TRBV20-1 and TRBJ1-2; D not resolved. In germline, CDR1 is DFQATT, CDR2 SNEGSKA (reference sequence). Trimming left V 6 bases short and J 7 bases short, with 18 bases between. The CDR3 is 13 residues long. The CDR3 DNA sequence: TGCAGTGCCCCCGAGAGAGGATCCGGTGGCTACACCTTC. Its protein is CSAPERGSGGYTF.

This chain uses TRBV5-1 with TRBJ2-7, with D perhaps TRBD1 or TRBD2 (6 bases each). The CDR3 is 15 amino acids. Germline lookup yields CDR1 SGHRS and CDR2 YFSETQ. V lost 0 bases, J lost 7 bases, and 17 bases lay in between. The CDR3 sequence: CASSLARGPAGEQYF. The CDR3 region has the DNA TGCGCCAGCAGCTTGGCCCGGGGGCCGGCGGGGGAGCAGTACTTC. The whole variable domain, remainder taken from reference TRBV5-1 and TRBJ2-7, is KAGVTQTPRYLIKTRGQQVTLSCSPISGHRSVSWYQQTPGQGLQFLFEYFSETQRNKGNFPGRFSGRQFSNSRSEMNVSTLELGDSALYLCASSLARGPAGEQYFGPGTRLTVT.

V usage is TRBV4-1 and J usage is TRBJ1-2, with 8 bases aligning to TRBD1. V was pared by 0 bases and J by 2 bases, with 5 bases of the junction left unmatched. The V gene's germline CDR1 is MGHRA and CDR2 YSYEKL. The length of the CDR3 is 16 residues. CDR3 sequence (DNA): TGCGCCAGCAGCCAAGAAGCTGCAGGGGGCAACTATGGCTACACCTTC. Protein sequence: CASSQEAAGGNYGYTF.

This chain joins TRBV19 and TRBJ2-7, with a weak D call TRBD1 (6 bases). Germline CDR1 and CDR2: LNHDA and SQIVND (reference sequence). V lost 3 bases to trimming and J lost 2 bases, with 11 bases between them. The CDR3 has 14 amino acids. CDR3: CASSMGTLPYEQYF. In DNA, the CDR3 is TGTGCCAGTAGTATGGGGACACTACCCTACGAGCAGTACTTC.

The V gene is TRBV30, the J gene TRBJ2-2; D call uncertain. In germline, CDR1 is GTSNPN, CDR2 SVGIG (reference sequence). The V end lost 3 bases, the J end lost 10 bases, and 9 bases lay between the germline ends. The CDR3 is made up of 11 amino acids. This chain's CDR3 is CAWRGSKELFF. CDR3 DNA: TGTGCCTGGAGGGGGTCTAAGGAGCTGTTTTTT.

The rearrangement joins TRBV1 to TRBJ2-3; the table's D call of TRBD1 was not tested on the DNA. TRBV1 is a known pseudogene. The CDR3 extends over 14 amino acids. CDR3 sequence (DNA): TGCACCAGCTTCCCGGGACGCCGCAAAGATACGCAGTATTTT. Translation: CTSFPGRRKDTQYF.

The chain combines TRBV9 with TRBJ2-7, with D possibly being TRBD2 (7 bases). The CDR3 runs 14 residues. Germline assignment: CDR1 SGDLS and CDR2 YYNGEE. Trimming pared 4 bases from V and 5 bases from J, leaving 16 bases between. CDR3: CASSPTGGSDEQYF. In nucleotides, the CDR3 is TGTGCCAGCAGCCCGACGGGGGGCAGCGACGAGCAGTACTTC.

This clonotype was seen a single time. This chain uses TRBV12-3 or TRBV12-4 with TRBJ2-5; D is perhaps TRBD2 (5 bases). The CDR3 contains 16 residues. Trimming took 3 bases from V and 3 from J, leaving 17 bases between them. The CDR3 DNA reads as TGTGCCAGCAGTTTCCGGGTTAGCGTGGGGAAAGAGACCCAGTACTTC. The encoded protein is CASSFRVSVGKETQYF.

CDR3 loop: CASSLTGAYNEQFF. In DNA form, the CDR3 reads TGCGCCAGCAGCTTAACGGGGGCCTACAATGAGCAGTTCTTC. The rearrangement joins TRBV5-1 to TRBJ2-1, with D tentatively TRBD2 (6 bases). Germline V gene data show CDR1 as SGHRS and CDR2 as YFSETQ. CDR3 length: 14 residues. Deletions cut 2 bases from V and 2 bases from J, with 8 bases between.

The genes are TRBV29-1 and TRBJ2-6, with a tentative D call TRBD1 (7 bases). V lost 0 bases and J lost 2, with 17 bases in between. Germline V gene lookup returns CDR1 SQVTM and CDR2 ANQGSEA. CDR3 length: 18 amino acids. CDR3 sequence: CSVEDPKEGAAGANVLTF. CDR3 nucleotide sequence: TGCAGCGTTGAAGATCCGAAGGAGGGGGCCGCTGGGGCCAACGTCCTGACTTTC. Together with reference TRBV29-1 and TRBJ2-6, the CDR3 gives the full variable domain: SAVISQKPSRDICQRGTSLTIQCQVDSQVTMMFWYRQQPGQSLTLIATANQGSEATYESGFVIDKFPISRPNLTFSTLTVSNMSPEDSSIYLCSVEDPKEGAAGANVLTFGAGSRLTVL.

The rearrangement uses TRBV6-1 and TRBJ1-4; TRBD1 matches 9 bases. V trimming: 6 bases; J trimming: 4 bases; junction bases outside the gene matches: 12. Germline assignment: CDR1 MNHNS and CDR2 SASEGT. CDR3 length: 17 amino acids. CDR3 amino acids: CASSHRDRDGLNEKLFF. The CDR3 DNA is TGTGCCAGCAGCCACCGGGACAGGGACGGCCTTAATGAAAAACTGTTTTTT.

J is TRBJ2-1 and V is TRBV3-1; D possibly corresponds to TRBD2 (6 bases). Trimming removed 5 bases at V and 5 bases at J, with 22 bases between. This CDR3 is built from 17 residues. Germline V CDR1 and CDR2: LGHDT, YNNKEL (reference sequence). The CDR3 loop reads CASSGPPGVSGDNEQFF. The DNA for the CDR3 is TGTGCCAGCAGCGGACCACCGGGTGTTTCGGGGGACAATGAGCAGTTCTTC.

The chain recombines TRBV30 with TRBJ1-6, with a weak D call TRBD1 (6 bases). Germline lookup yields CDR1 GTSNPN and CDR2 SVGIG (reference sequence). V lost 2 bases and J lost 8, with 10 bases in between. CDR3 length: 13 amino acids. CDR3 DNA sequence: TGTGCCTGGAGTAGGGGGGAGGATTCACCCCTCCACTTT. Its translation is CAWSRGEDSPLHF.

This rearrangement joins TRBV29-1 to TRBJ1-2; no clear D. Germline assignment: CDR1 SQVTM and CDR2 ANQGSEA. The CDR3 is 12 residues long. V dropped 4 bases and J dropped 11 bases, with 17 bases sitting between them. This CDR3 is CSVAASFFQYTF. CDR3 nucleotides: TGCAGCGTTGCAGCGTCATTTTTTCAGTACACCTTC.

The chain joins TRBV12-3 or TRBV12-4 to TRBJ2-3, with 7 bases that match TRBD2. CDR3 length: 16 amino acids. With 4 bases clipped from V and 2 bases from J, the junction kept 9 bases outside the gene matches. The CDR3 sequence: CASSSATSEITDTQYF. The CDR3 DNA reads as TGTGCCAGCAGTTCCGCAACTAGCGAAATCACAGATACGCAGTATTTT.

The chain carries TRBV20-1 and TRBJ2-3, with 9 bases lining up with TRBD1. This CDR3 has 14 residues. Germline CDR1 DFQATT, CDR2 SNEGSKA (reference sequence). The V gene end was trimmed by 2 bases and the J gene end by 3 bases; junction bases not matched to a gene: 3. CDR3 residues: CSARPGQGTDTQYF. For the CDR3, the DNA is TGCAGTGCTAGACCGGGACAGGGAACAGATACGCAGTATTTT.

This sequence joins TRBV27 and TRBJ1-2; a weak D match, TRBD1 (5 bases). V was shortened by 5 bases and J by 4 bases, with 11 bases between the two germline ends. The germline V gene has CDR1 MNHEY and CDR2 SMNVEV (reference sequence). This CDR3 contains 13 residues. CDR3 protein: CASSTGEFYGYTF. In DNA form, the CDR3 reads TGTGCCAGCAGTACAGGAGAATTCTATGGCTACACCTTC.

This rearrangement joins TRBV7-9 to TRBJ2-7; D is unresolved. CDR3 length: 15 residues. The germline V and J ends were trimmed by 3 bases and 1 base, with 13 bases remaining between them. Germline CDR1 reads SEHNR; CDR2 reads FQNEAQ (reference sequence). CDR3 sequence: CASSFEPDGSYEQYF. The CDR3, as DNA: TGTGCCAGCAGCTTTGAACCCGACGGATCCTACGAGCAGTACTTC. Filled out from reference TRBV7-9 and TRBJ2-7, the complete variable domain reads DTGVSQNPRHKITKRGQNVTFRCDPISEHNRLYWYRQTLGQGPEFLTYFQNEAQLEKSRLLSDRFSAERPKGSFSTLEIQRTEQGDSAMYLCASSFEPDGSYEQYFGPGTRLTVT.

This chain connects TRBV24-1 to TRBJ2-7; D is ambiguous. The CDR3 is 12 residues long. Germline lookup yields CDR1 KGHDR and CDR2 SFDVKD. V dropped 4 bases and J dropped 3 bases, with 6 bases sitting between them. This CDR3 reads CATSDDGYEQYF. The DNA of the CDR3 is TGTGCCACCAGTGACGACGGCTACGAGCAGTACTTC.

The chain employs TRBV7-9 and TRBJ2-1; D gene unclear. The CDR3 is 16 amino acids. Trimming took 5 bases from V and 0 from J, leaving 14 bases between them. Germline-derived CDR1 and CDR2 are SEHNR and FQNEAQ (reference sequence). The CDR3 region is CASSPPLPSSYNEQFF. CDR3 coding DNA: TGTGCCAGCAGCCCCCCCCTGCCAAGCTCCTACAATGAGCAGTTCTTC.

The chain employs TRBV7-2 and TRBJ1-5; possibly TRBD1 for D (6 bases). The germline V and J ends were trimmed by 5 bases and 3 bases, with 8 bases remaining between them. This CDR3 has 13 residues. CDR1 is SGHTA and CDR2 is FQGNSA in the germline V gene. CDR3 in amino acids: CASSTGINQPQHF. The CDR3, as DNA: TGTGCCAGCAGCACAGGGATCAATCAGCCCCAGCATTTT.

The rearrangement uses TRBV4-1 and TRBJ2-1; the D is unclear. The germline gives CDR1 MGHRA, CDR2 YSYEKL. There are 14 residues in the CDR3. Trimming took 5 bases from V and 7 from J, leaving 15 bases between them. In DNA, the CDR3 is TGCGCCAGCAGCTCCCGGGTCTCGGATAATGAGCAGTTCTTC. It yields the protein CASSSRVSDNEQFF.

The chain couples TRBV6-5 to TRBJ2-3, with D tentatively TRBD1 (5 bases). The germline V gene has CDR1 MNHEY and CDR2 SVGAGI. The germline V and J ends were trimmed by 0 bases and 2 bases, with 21 bases remaining between them. There are 19 residues in the CDR3. CDR3 sequence (DNA): TGTGCCAGCAGTTACTCTGAGTTTATAAGAGACAGATACACAGATACGCAGTATTTT. It translates to CASSYSEFIRDRYTDTQYF.

The gene calls are TRBV25-1 and TRBJ2-5; D is perhaps TRBD1 or TRBD2 (6 bases each). Germline CDR1 reads MGHDK; CDR2 reads SYGVNS. CDR3 size: 13 residues. Trimming cost V 4 bases and J 5 bases, with 11 bases left between them. CDR3 residues: CASSGGGPETQYF. In DNA form, the CDR3 reads TGTGCCAGCAGTGGAGGGGGGCCGGAGACCCAGTACTTC.

V is TRBV19 and J is TRBJ2-1; TRBD1 matches 12 bases. Trimming took 5 bases from V and 7 from J; bases not matched to a gene: 3. The germline V gene encodes CDR1 LNHDA and CDR2 SQIVND (reference sequence). The CDR3 has 14 residues. The CDR3 DNA reads TGTGCCAGTAGTCTGGGACAGGGGGCAAATGAGCAGTTCTTC. This translates into CASSLGQGANEQFF.